This T cell receptor (beta chain) was recovered during a study of T cell repertoires in cytomegalovirus infection. Study in general: Newly reported HLA-C-restricted and thoroughly characterized HLA-B-restricted CMV epitopes were employed. Through public TCR beta signatures, both CMV infection and matching HLA type were indicated. Regarding the study as a whole: Of the TCR beta families, the public ones yielded a cumulative frequency that identified carriers of CMV plus the relevant HLA.

The CDR3 covers 13 residues. The V gene's germline CDR1 is SGHTA and CDR2 FQGNSA. Between the trimmed V and J ends, which lost 5 bases and 8 bases, there was a span of 15 bases. This clonotype showed up just a few times. Its cognate antigen is unknown. From the reads, TCRdb called clonotypes with MiXCR, one entry per CDR3 protein. The sample shows hundreds of thousands of distinct CDR3 sequences, around 35% of them seen only once. The receptor was derived from a human donor in good health (CMV status not recorded). Some clones in this sample may be carry-over from other donors' samples. Sequences were derived from cultured PBMCs, sampled from culture after CMV antigen stimulation. The genes are TRBV7-2 and TRBJ1-1; D gene unclear. CDR3 protein: CASSRNRESEAFF. The CDR3 DNA is TGTGCCAGCAGCCGAAACCGGGAATCGGAAGCTTTCTTT.